These 13 T cell receptor beta chains share one sample of origin, sequenced in a study of OX40 agonist ivuxolimab in advanced cancers. The repertoire was sequenced with immunoSEQ multiplex PCR; TCRdb's copy has only in-frame clones and lacks some. Among about 30,000 clones listed, 87% were seen once. The source material was CD4+ or CD8+ T cells sorted from blood, sampled in a trial of the OX40 agonist ivuxolimab. These receptors all come from an adult with an advanced solid tumor such as melanoma, head and neck, liver or kidney cancer.

The V and J genes are TRBV28 and TRBJ2-5; 8 nucleotides match TRBD1. The J call may be mistaken, given a closer DNA end match to TRBJ2-7. The length of the CDR3 is 14 residues. The germline gives CDR1 MDHEN, CDR2 SYDVKM. In nucleotides, the CDR3 is TGTGCCAGCAGTAGACAGGGGTACTCCTACGAGCAGTACTTC. This codes for CASSRQGYSYEQYF.

This clone was seen more than once but under ten times. The chain recombines TRBV18 with TRBJ2-1; no clear D gene. This CDR3 is 11 amino acids long. Deletions cut 4 bases from V and 8 bases from J, with 6 bases between. From germline, CDR1 is KGHSH and CDR2 LQKENI. The CDR3 DNA reads TGTGCCAGCTCACTGAATGATGAGCAGTTCTTC. It codes for CASSLNDEQFF.

This clone was seen only a few times. The chain combines TRBV6-4 with TRBJ2-2; D gene uncertain. Germline V gene data show CDR1 as MRHNA and CDR2 as SNTAGT. CDR3 length equals 13 residues. Trimming shortened V by 4 bases and J by 4 bases, and 7 bases separated the two germline ends. CDR3 region: CASSGSLTGELFF. DNA of the CDR3: TGTGCCAGCAGTGGGTCTCTCACCGGGGAGCTGTTTTTT.

The chain carries TRBV30 and TRBJ1-5, with 10 bases that match TRBD1. From germline, CDR1 is GTSNPN and CDR2 SVGIG (reference sequence). J gave up 7 bases and V 3 bases, and 9 bases lay outside the gene matches. The CDR3 spans 15 residues. This chain's CDR3 is CAWRPGTGERQPQHF. CDR3 DNA sequence: TGTGCCTGGAGACCCGGGACAGGGGAACGGCAGCCCCAGCATTTT.

CDR3 region: CASSLPRTGDTNYGYTF. The CDR3 coding sequence is TGTGCCAGCAGCCTCCCTCGGACAGGGGATACTAACTATGGCTACACCTTC. V is TRBV7-9 and J is TRBJ1-2; the match to TRBD1 covers 9 bases. Unmatched junction bases numbered 10, after V lost 5 bases and J lost 0 bases. This CDR3 is 17 amino acids long. In germline, CDR1 is SEHNR, CDR2 FQNEAQ (reference sequence).

The chain carries TRBV13 and TRBJ2-3, with TRBD1 identical over 7 bases. The trim removed 5 bases at V and 2 bases at J, leaving 10 bases unmatched. This CDR3 region has 16 residues. Per germline, CDR1 PRHDT and CDR2 FYEKMQ (reference sequence). The CDR3 sequence is CASSPRGGTVTDTQYF. CDR3 nucleotide sequence: TGTGCCAGCAGCCCCCGCGGTGGGACAGTCACAGATACGCAGTATTTT.

The chain carries TRBV18 and TRBJ2-7; D is possibly TRBD1 or TRBD2 (5 bases each). CDR1 is KGHSH, CDR2 LQKENI, per germline. Trimming removed 5 bases from V and 2 bases from J, with 13 bases in between. CDR3 size: 14 residues. CDR3 protein: CASSNRDGAYEQYF. The CDR3 region has the DNA TGTGCCAGCTCAAACCGGGACGGAGCCTACGAGCAGTACTTC.

V usage is TRBV9 and J usage is TRBJ1-4, with D possibly being TRBD1 (5 bases). The CDR3 totals 16 residues. Per germline, CDR1 SGDLS and CDR2 YYNGEE. The V and J ends lost 4 bases and 6 bases respectively, with 19 bases between them. The CDR3 bases are TGTGCCAGCAGCCATGATCGTCGCGGGGGAGATGAAAAACTGTTTTTT. Protein sequence: CASSHDRRGGDEKLFF.

The sample holds a few counts of this clone. This sequence joins TRBV7-8 and TRBJ2-7, with 8 bases lining up with TRBD1. Germline CDR1 reads SGHVS; CDR2 reads FQNEAQ. The CDR3 is 14 amino acids. V shed 3 bases and J 3 bases; nucleotides not matched to a gene: 4. The CDR3 DNA reads as TGTGCCAGCAGCTTTAGAGACAGGGGCTACGAGCAGTACTTC. It yields the protein CASSFRDRGYEQYF.

This clone was counted a few times. CDR3: CASSLTPGREGTDTQYF. The DNA of the CDR3 is TGTGCCAGCAGCTTAACCCCCGGACGGGAGGGAACAGATACGCAGTATTTT. The chain has TRBV11-2 and TRBJ2-3, with 8 bases identical to TRBD2. After removal of 2 bases from V and 3 bases from J, the junction contained 10 bases not matched to a gene. The germline V gene encodes CDR1 SGHAT and CDR2 FQNNGV. The CDR3 is 17 amino acids.

This sequence joins TRBV28 and TRBJ1-6; the match to TRBD1 covers 7 bases. The trim removed 10 bases at V and 7 bases at J, leaving 13 bases unmatched. The CDR3 extends over 15 amino acids. The germline V gene encodes CDR1 MDHEN and CDR2 SYDVKM. The CDR3 region has the DNA TGTGCCACCAAAAGGTCCGGGACAGACAATTCACCCCTCCACTTT. This gives the protein CATKRSGTDNSPLHF.

Of note for this clone: One junction end disagrees with the germline gene, perhaps due to a read error. V is TRBV27 and J is TRBJ2-1; unclear D gene. The CDR3 spans 12 residues. Per germline, CDR1 MNHEY and CDR2 SMNVEV (reference sequence). The DNA for the CDR3 is TGTACCAGCAGTTTATTCCACAATGAGCAGTTCTTC. Protein: CTSSLFHNEQFF.

This sequence joins TRBV6-1 and TRBJ2-6; D call uncertain. This CDR3 spans 19 amino acids. Germline-derived CDR1 and CDR2 are MNHNS and SASEGT. The V gene lost 4 bases and the J gene lost 1 base, with 20 bases spanning the gap. CDR3 in amino acids: CASSGPLSSVYSGANVLTF. The CDR3 nucleotides read TGTGCCAGCAGTGGTCCCCTTTCTTCGGTTTATTCTGGGGCCAACGTCCTGACTTTC.